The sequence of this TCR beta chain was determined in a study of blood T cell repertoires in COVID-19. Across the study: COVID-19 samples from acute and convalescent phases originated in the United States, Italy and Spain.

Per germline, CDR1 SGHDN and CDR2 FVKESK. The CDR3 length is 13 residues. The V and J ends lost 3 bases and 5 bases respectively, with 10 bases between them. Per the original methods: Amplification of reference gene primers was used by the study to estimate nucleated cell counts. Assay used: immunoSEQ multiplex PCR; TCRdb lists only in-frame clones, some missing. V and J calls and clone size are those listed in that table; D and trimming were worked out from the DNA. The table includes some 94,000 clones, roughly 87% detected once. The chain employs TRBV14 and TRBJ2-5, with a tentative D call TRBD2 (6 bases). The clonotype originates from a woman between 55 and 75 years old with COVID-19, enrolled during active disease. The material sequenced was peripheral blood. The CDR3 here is CASSQGLRETQYF. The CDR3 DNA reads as TGTGCCAGCAGCCAGGGACTTCGGGAGACCCAGTACTTC.